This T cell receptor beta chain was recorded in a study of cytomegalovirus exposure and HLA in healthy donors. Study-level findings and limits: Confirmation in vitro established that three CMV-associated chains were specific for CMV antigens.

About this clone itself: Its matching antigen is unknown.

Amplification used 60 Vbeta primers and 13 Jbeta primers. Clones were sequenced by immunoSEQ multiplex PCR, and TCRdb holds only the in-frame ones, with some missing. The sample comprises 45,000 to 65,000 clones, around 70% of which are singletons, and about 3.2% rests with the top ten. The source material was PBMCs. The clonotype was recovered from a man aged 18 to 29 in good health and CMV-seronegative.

The CDR3 DNA reads as TGCAGCGTTGCACAGGGGTTGGATGAAAAACTGTTTTTT. Protein: CSVAQGLDEKLFF. The chain joins TRBV29-1 to TRBJ1-4; 7 bases match TRBD1. Germline assignment: CDR1 SQVTM and CDR2 ANQGSEA. J gave up 6 bases and V 4 bases, and 5 bases lay outside the gene matches. This CDR3 contains 13 residues.